These T cell receptor beta chains were read from a single sample in a study of blood T cell repertoires in COVID-19. Some clones are missing from TCRdb's copy, which holds only in-frame ones; the method was immunoSEQ multiplex PCR. The repertoire consists of over 200,000 clones, with roughly 80% occurring once and the leading ten covering roughly 7.9%. Sequenced sample: peripheral blood. Source of these receptors: a woman of 80 years or more with acute or convalescent COVID-19. The CDR3 runs from the conserved cysteine through the conserved F or W. A D gene is named only where the DNA matches it firmly. Expanded clones get a size class; other rows say once, few or many, or leave the size out.

>NA|TRBJ1-3|NA|TRBV7-2
CASSLVAGHPNTIYF
TGTGCCAGCAGCTTAGTGGCAGGGCACCCAAACACCATATATTTT
>NA|TRBJ2-1|NA|TRBV29-1
CSVSPGSYNEQFF
TGCAGCGTTAGCCCCGGCTCCTACAATGAGCAGTTCTTC
>NA|TRBJ2-5|NA|TRBV15
CATSRDTGTETQYF
TGTGCCACCAGCAGAGATACAGGGACGGAGACCCAGTACTTC
>few|TRBJ2-6|NA|TRBV21-1
CASSTEKKDSPSGANVLTF
TGTGCCAGCAGCACAGAAAAAAAGGACAGTCCATCTGGGGCCAACGTCCTGACTTTC
>NA|TRBJ2-7|TRBD1|TRBV3-1/TRBV3-2
CASSQPQGLAYEQYF
TGTGCCAGCAGCCAGCCACAGGGGTTGGCCTACGAGCAGTACTTC
>NA|TRBJ1-6|TRBD1|TRBV5-6
CASSWNLDRGRGNSPLHF
TGTGCCAGCAGCTGGAACCTGGACAGGGGGCGAGGCAATTCACCCCTCCACTTT
>once|TRBJ1-1|NA|TRBV29-1
CSVATWEGNTEAFF
TGCAGCGTTGCAACCTGGGAGGGGAACACTGAAGCTTTCTTT
>NA|TRBJ1-3|NA|TRBV6-1
CASSGGGGLPSGNTIYF
TGTGCCAGCAGTGGTGGGGGGGGGCTACCCTCTGGAAACACCATATATTTT
>NA|TRBJ2-5|TRBD2|TRBV6-5
CASRGSGRGETQYF
TGTGCCAGCAGGGGTAGCGGGAGGGGGGAGACCCAGTACTTC
>NA|TRBJ1-6|NA|TRBV2
CASVGGVRNSPLHF
TGTGCCAGCGTCGGGGGGGTCCGTAATTCACCCCTCCACTTT
>NA|TRBJ2-7|TRBD2|TRBV5-1
CASSGGTSGGREQYF
TGCGCCAGCAGCGGAGGGACTAGCGGGGGTCGGGAGCAGTACTTC
>NA|TRBJ2-4|TRBD2|TRBV7-9
CAVPGAGVHIQYF
TGTGCCGTCCCGGGAGCGGGAGTTCACATTCAGTACTTC
>few|TRBJ2-1|NA|TRBV6-5
CASSYGTPSYNEQFF
TGTGCCAGCAGTTACGGGACACCCTCCTACAATGAGCAGTTCTTC
>NA|TRBJ2-1|TRBD2|TRBV4-1
CASSQDPGLAVSEQFF
TGCGCCAGCAGCCAAGACCCGGGACTAGCCGTCAGTGAGCAGTTCTTC
>NA|TRBJ1-1|TRBD1|TRBV5-1
CASSPRDSNTEAFF
TGCGCCAGCAGCCCCCGGGACAGCAACACTGAAGCTTTCTTT
>NA|TRBJ2-7|TRBD1|TRBV29-1
CSAGDRGYEQYF
TGCAGCGCCGGGGACAGGGGCTACGAGCAGTACTTC
>NA|TRBJ2-3|TRBD2|TRBV6-1
CASSVAGGPTDTQYF
TGTGCCAGCAGTGTAGCGGGAGGGCCCACAGATACGCAGTATTTT
>NA|TRBJ2-3|NA|TRBV5-1
CASSLLGLSTDTQYF
TGCGCCAGCAGCTTGTTGGGGCTAAGCACAGATACGCAGTATTTT
>NA|TRBJ2-1|NA|TRBV7-2
CASSPLRLARSSYNEQFF
TGTGCCAGCAGCCCCCTTAGGCTAGCTCGATCCTCCTACAATGAGCAGTTCTTC
>NA|TRBJ1-5|TRBD1|TRBV19
CASSSTGGPNQPQHF
TGTGCCAGTAGTTCGACAGGGGGACCAAATCAGCCCCAGCATTTT
>NA|TRBJ2-2|TRBD1|TRBV5-5
CASSLGQGAGTGELFF
TGTGCCAGCAGCTTGGGGCAGGGGGCTGGCACCGGGGAGCTGTTTTTT
>NA|TRBJ1-3|NA|TRBV11-2
CASSLTRVSGNTIYF
TGTGCCAGCAGCTTAACCAGGGTCTCTGGAAACACCATATATTTT
>few|TRBJ2-1|NA|TRBV25-1
CASSASTGNAYNEQFF
TGTGCCAGCAGTGCCTCGACAGGAAATGCCTACAATGAGCAGTTCTTC
>NA|TRBJ2-5|NA|TRBV21-1
CASSKGWLEETQYF
TGTGCCAGCAGCAAAGGGTGGCTAGAGGAGACCCAGTACTTC
>NA|TRBJ1-1|NA|TRBV6-6
CASRPGRSNTEAFF
TGTGCCAGCAGGCCGGGGAGATCAAACACTGAAGCTTTCTTT
>NA|TRBJ1-2|TRBD1|TRBV15
CATSRDWGRGYGYTF
TGTGCCACCAGCAGAGATTGGGGCAGGGGGTATGGCTACACCTTC